This is a list of T cell receptor beta chains from one sample in a study of cytomegalovirus exposure and HLA in healthy donors. Generated by immunoSEQ multiplex PCR, the TCRdb table keeps only in-frame clones and is missing some. Of almost 75,000 clones listed, over 80% are singletons. Sequenced: PBMCs. The receptor set was obtained from a man aged 30 to 45 in good health and CMV-seronegative. CDR3s include the opening cysteine and the closing phenylalanine or tryptophan. D genes are given only for firm matches. Expanded clones get a size class; other rows say once, few or many, or leave the size out.

cdr3_aa: CASSATSGKNTGELFF
cdr3_nt: TGTGCCAGCAGCGCAACTAGCGGGAAGAACACCGGGGAGCTGTTTTTT
v_call: TRBV7-7
clone_size: -
d_call: TRBD2
j_call: TRBJ2-2

cdr3_aa: CASSPTYRQGAHEAFF
cdr3_nt: TGTGCCAGCAGTCCGACCTATCGACAGGGGGCACACGAAGCTTTCTTT
v_call: TRBV2
clone_size: -
d_call: TRBD1
j_call: TRBJ1-1

cdr3_aa: CASSFRGLYEQYF
cdr3_nt: TGTGCCAGCAGTTTTCGCGGTCTTTACGAGCAGTACTTC
v_call: TRBV6-6
clone_size: -
d_call: -
j_call: TRBJ2-7

cdr3_aa: CASSVGQGADTQYF
cdr3_nt: TGTGCCAGCAGCGTAGGACAGGGGGCAGATACGCAGTATTTT
v_call: TRBV9
clone_size: -
d_call: TRBD1
j_call: TRBJ2-3

cdr3_aa: CASSQKRGGNEQFF
cdr3_nt: TGCGCCAGCAGCCAAAAGCGGGGGGGCAATGAGCAGTTCTTC
v_call: TRBV4-1
clone_size: -
d_call: TRBD2
j_call: TRBJ2-1

cdr3_aa: CASSSKGARNTGELFF
cdr3_nt: TGTGCCAGCAGCTCCAAGGGGGCCCGAAACACCGGGGAGCTGTTTTTT
v_call: TRBV7-8
clone_size: -
d_call: TRBD1
j_call: TRBJ2-2

cdr3_aa: CASSLVVWTPNTEAFF
cdr3_nt: TGTGCCAGCAGCTTAGTCGTCTGGACACCTAACACTGAAGCTTTCTTT
v_call: TRBV7-6
clone_size: -
d_call: -
j_call: TRBJ1-1

cdr3_aa: CASSMGPFTVNQPQHF
cdr3_nt: TGTGCCAGCAGTATGGGCCCCTTCACAGTCAATCAGCCCCAGCATTTT
v_call: TRBV28
clone_size: -
d_call: -
j_call: TRBJ1-5

cdr3_aa: CASSHGEAEAFF
cdr3_nt: TGTGCCAGCAGCCACGGGGAGGCTGAAGCTTTCTTT
v_call: TRBV11-3
clone_size: -
d_call: -
j_call: TRBJ1-1

cdr3_aa: CASSFLKGPEAFF
cdr3_nt: TGTGCCAGCAGCTTTCTTAAGGGGCCTGAAGCTTTCTTT
v_call: TRBV5-6
clone_size: -
d_call: -
j_call: TRBJ1-1

cdr3_aa: CASSGQGGYEQYF
cdr3_nt: TGTGCCAGCAGCGGACAGGGGGGTTACGAGCAGTACTTC
v_call: TRBV2
clone_size: -
d_call: TRBD1
j_call: TRBJ2-7

cdr3_aa: CASTSGGSSGNTIYF
cdr3_nt: TGTGCCAGCACATCTGGGGGGAGCTCTGGAAACACCATATATTTT
v_call: TRBV5-4
clone_size: -
d_call: -
j_call: TRBJ1-3

cdr3_aa: CASSQGIEGNQPQHF
cdr3_nt: TGCGCCAGCAGCCAAGGCATAGAGGGTAATCAGCCCCAGCATTTT
v_call: TRBV4-1
clone_size: -
d_call: -
j_call: TRBJ1-5

cdr3_aa: CASSPEGQAYEQYF
cdr3_nt: TGTGCCAGCAGCCCAGAGGGACAGGCCTACGAGCAGTACTTC
v_call: TRBV7-9
clone_size: -
d_call: TRBD1
j_call: TRBJ2-7

cdr3_aa: CASRWDRGTVSVGNTIYF
cdr3_nt: TGTGCCAGCAGATGGGACAGGGGAACGGTATCCGTCGGAAACACCATATATTTT
v_call: TRBV5-4
clone_size: -
d_call: TRBD1
j_call: TRBJ1-3

cdr3_aa: CASMYSGDYNEQFF
cdr3_nt: TGTGCCAGCATGTACAGCGGGGACTACAATGAGCAGTTCTTC
v_call: TRBV27
clone_size: -
d_call: TRBD2
j_call: TRBJ2-1

cdr3_aa: CSVEGTSGVGGTQYF
cdr3_nt: TGCAGCGTTGAGGGGACTAGCGGGGTAGGGGGTACGCAGTATTTT
v_call: TRBV29-1
clone_size: -
d_call: TRBD2
j_call: TRBJ2-3

cdr3_aa: CAWSVGGVRETQYF
cdr3_nt: TGTGCCTGGAGTGTAGGGGGAGTCCGGGAGACCCAGTACTTC
v_call: TRBV30
clone_size: -
d_call: -
j_call: TRBJ2-5

cdr3_aa: CASSESSFPSGAYEQYF
cdr3_nt: TGCGCCAGCAGTGAGTCGAGTTTCCCTAGCGGGGCCTACGAGCAGTACTTC
v_call: TRBV10-2
clone_size: -
d_call: TRBD2
j_call: TRBJ2-7

cdr3_aa: CASRSQGAGNTIYF
cdr3_nt: TGTGCCAGTAGATCACAGGGTGCGGGAAACACCATATATTTT
v_call: TRBV19
clone_size: -
d_call: -
j_call: TRBJ1-3

cdr3_aa: CASSLEQLDMNTEAFF
cdr3_nt: TGCGCCAGCAGCTTGGAACAGCTGGACATGAACACTGAAGCTTTCTTT
v_call: TRBV5-1
clone_size: -
d_call: -
j_call: TRBJ1-1

cdr3_aa: CASMGGQGAGETQYF
cdr3_nt: TGTGCCAGCATGGGGGGACAGGGAGCCGGGGAGACCCAGTACTTC
v_call: TRBV2
clone_size: -
d_call: TRBD1
j_call: TRBJ2-5

cdr3_aa: CASSKTQGPLYF
cdr3_nt: TGTGCCAGCAGCAAGACGCAGGGGCCCTTATACTTC
v_call: TRBV7-8
clone_size: -
d_call: -
j_call: TRBJ2-4

cdr3_aa: CASRPTTDSGNTIYF
cdr3_nt: TGTGCCAGCAGACCTACGACAGACTCTGGAAACACCATATATTTT
v_call: TRBV28
clone_size: -
d_call: -
j_call: TRBJ1-3

cdr3_aa: CASIGGITRNEQFF
cdr3_nt: TGTGCCAGCATCGGGGGGATCACGCGCAATGAGCAGTTCTTC
v_call: TRBV6-5
clone_size: -
d_call: TRBD2
j_call: TRBJ2-1

cdr3_aa: CASSGQRYSNQPQHF
cdr3_nt: TGTGCCAGCAGCGGACAGCGCTATAGCAATCAGCCCCAGCATTTT
v_call: TRBV6-6
clone_size: -
d_call: -
j_call: TRBJ1-5

cdr3_aa: CASSSLAGGFEQYF
cdr3_nt: TGTGCCAGCAGTTCCCTAGCGGGGGGGTTCGAGCAGTACTTC
v_call: TRBV27
clone_size: few
d_call: TRBD2
j_call: TRBJ2-7

cdr3_aa: CASRASGTDTQYF
cdr3_nt: TGTGCCAGCAGGGCTAGCGGGACAGATACGCAGTATTTT
v_call: TRBV27
clone_size: -
d_call: TRBD2
j_call: TRBJ2-3

cdr3_aa: CASSQDEGLAGLENTGELFF
cdr3_nt: TGCGCCAGCAGCCAAGATGAGGGACTAGCGGGGTTGGAAAACACCGGGGAGCTGTTTTTT
v_call: TRBV4-3
clone_size: -
d_call: TRBD2
j_call: TRBJ2-2

cdr3_aa: CASSTGTGAFREGNQPQHF
cdr3_nt: TGTGCCAGCAGCACCGGGACAGGGGCGTTCAGGGAAGGCAATCAGCCCCAGCATTTT
v_call: TRBV21-1
clone_size: -
d_call: -
j_call: TRBJ1-5

cdr3_aa: CASSLGVGALAETQYF
cdr3_nt: TGTGCTAGCAGCTTAGGAGTGGGGGCGTTAGCGGAGACCCAGTACTTC
v_call: TRBV7-7
clone_size: -
d_call: -
j_call: TRBJ2-5

cdr3_aa: CASSRTGELPYNEQFF
cdr3_nt: TGTGCCAGCAGTAGGACAGGGGAACTTCCTTACAATGAGCAGTTCTTC
v_call: TRBV27
clone_size: -
d_call: TRBD1
j_call: TRBJ2-1

cdr3_aa: CASSLAYRGQGTEAFF
cdr3_nt: TGTGCCAGCAGTTTGGCGTACAGGGGGCAGGGGACTGAAGCTTTCTTT
v_call: TRBV27
clone_size: -
d_call: TRBD1
j_call: TRBJ1-1

cdr3_aa: CASSPFRGGAYNEQFF
cdr3_nt: TGTGCCAGCAGTCCTTTTAGGGGAGGGGCCTACAATGAGCAGTTCTTC
v_call: TRBV4-2
clone_size: -
d_call: TRBD2
j_call: TRBJ2-1

cdr3_aa: CASSAGRYTEAFF
cdr3_nt: TGTGCCAGCAGCGCGGGGAGGTACACTGAAGCTTTCTTT
v_call: TRBV9
clone_size: -
d_call: -
j_call: TRBJ1-1

cdr3_aa: CAISESRTGDYEQYF
cdr3_nt: TGTGCCATCAGTGAGTCGAGGACGGGAGACTACGAGCAGTACTTC
v_call: TRBV10-3
clone_size: -
d_call: -
j_call: TRBJ2-7

cdr3_aa: CASSQDYGSGANVLTF
cdr3_nt: TGCGCCAGCAGCCAAGACTACGGTTCTGGGGCCAACGTCCTGACTTTC
v_call: TRBV4-3
clone_size: medium-sized
d_call: -
j_call: TRBJ2-6

cdr3_aa: CASSQGTGGHYGYTF
cdr3_nt: TGCGCCAGCAGCCAAGGGACAGGGGGGCACTATGGCTACACCTTC
v_call: TRBV4-3
clone_size: -
d_call: TRBD1
j_call: TRBJ1-2

cdr3_aa: CASSFQQSYEAFF
cdr3_nt: TGTGCCAGCAGTTTTCAACAGAGTTACGAAGCTTTCTTT
v_call: TRBV27
clone_size: -
d_call: -
j_call: TRBJ1-1

cdr3_aa: CASSLDRESGYTF
cdr3_nt: TGTGCCAGCAGCTTGGACAGGGAGAGTGGCTACACCTTC
v_call: TRBV7-2
clone_size: once
d_call: TRBD1
j_call: TRBJ1-2

cdr3_aa: CASSGRDRGPPNIQYF
cdr3_nt: TGCGCCAGCAGTGGCCGGGACAGGGGGCCGCCAAACATTCAGTACTTC
v_call: TRBV5-1
clone_size: once
d_call: TRBD1
j_call: TRBJ2-4

cdr3_aa: CAIRPRGNQETQYF
cdr3_nt: TGTGCCATCAGGCCCCGGGGAAACCAAGAGACCCAGTACTTC
v_call: TRBV10-3
clone_size: -
d_call: -
j_call: TRBJ2-5

cdr3_aa: CASSQGQGGGYTF
cdr3_nt: TGTGCCAGCAGTCAGGGACAGGGCGGTGGCTACACCTTC
v_call: TRBV7-2
clone_size: -
d_call: TRBD1
j_call: TRBJ1-2

cdr3_aa: CASSIAGYNQPQHF
cdr3_nt: TGTGCCAGTAGTATCGCAGGGTACAATCAGCCCCAGCATTTT
v_call: TRBV19
clone_size: -
d_call: -
j_call: TRBJ1-5

cdr3_aa: CASSLGDRSYSNYGYTF
cdr3_nt: TGCGCCAGCAGCTTGGGGGACAGGTCTTACTCTAACTATGGCTACACCTTC
v_call: TRBV5-1
clone_size: -
d_call: TRBD1
j_call: TRBJ1-2

cdr3_aa: CASSQDSSEPNYGYTF
cdr3_nt: TGCGCCAGCAGCCAAGATTCGTCAGAACCTAACTATGGCTACACCTTC
v_call: TRBV4-1
clone_size: -
d_call: -
j_call: TRBJ1-2

cdr3_aa: CASSFGGVQETQYF
cdr3_nt: TGTGCCAGCAGCTTCGGGGGGGTCCAAGAGACCCAGTACTTC
v_call: TRBV7-8
clone_size: -
d_call: TRBD2
j_call: TRBJ2-5

cdr3_aa: CASSPSWGVYGYTF
cdr3_nt: TGTGCCAGCAGCCCGAGTTGGGGGGTCTATGGCTACACCTTC
v_call: TRBV7-2
clone_size: -
d_call: -
j_call: TRBJ1-2

cdr3_aa: CASSLTGPGTDTQYF
cdr3_nt: TGTGCCAGCAGCCTGACAGGGCCCGGCACAGATACGCAGTATTTT
v_call: TRBV6-5
clone_size: -
d_call: TRBD1
j_call: TRBJ2-3

cdr3_aa: CASSQARPTGGGTEAFF
cdr3_nt: TGCGCCAGCAGCCAAGCGCGTCCGACAGGGGGGGGAACTGAAGCTTTCTTT
v_call: TRBV4-3
clone_size: -
d_call: TRBD1
j_call: TRBJ1-1

cdr3_aa: CASRAGWNSPLHF
cdr3_nt: TGTGCCAGCAGGGCAGGGTGGAATTCACCCCTCCACTTT
v_call: TRBV6-1
clone_size: -
d_call: -
j_call: TRBJ1-6

cdr3_aa: CASSQDERELGFDEQFF
cdr3_nt: TGCGCCAGCAGCCAAGATGAGCGGGAATTGGGGTTCGATGAGCAGTTCTTC
v_call: TRBV4-3
clone_size: -
d_call: TRBD2
j_call: TRBJ2-1

cdr3_aa: CASSVDRGRSQPQHF
cdr3_nt: TGTGCCAGCAGTGTAGACAGGGGGCGGTCTCAGCCCCAGCATTTT
v_call: TRBV6-1
clone_size: -
d_call: TRBD1
j_call: TRBJ1-5

cdr3_aa: CASSLDVGGNIQYF
cdr3_nt: TGTGCCAGCAGCCTAGACGTCGGCGGCAACATTCAGTACTTC
v_call: TRBV7-6
clone_size: -
d_call: -
j_call: TRBJ2-4

cdr3_aa: CASSGVERGPSYNEQFF
cdr3_nt: TGTGCCAGCAGCGGAGTAGAGCGGGGGCCTTCCTACAATGAGCAGTTCTTC
v_call: TRBV27
clone_size: -
d_call: TRBD2
j_call: TRBJ2-1